This is a list of T cell receptor beta chains from one sample in a study of PD-1 blockade in mismatch repair-deficient tumors. Only in-frame clones appear in the TCRdb table, and some are missing; sequencing was by immunoSEQ multiplex PCR. The repertoire includes about 120,000 clones, roughly 90% of them detected once, and 12% sits in the top ten. The sequenced sample was peripheral blood, obtained approximately 70 weeks after starting pembrolizumab. These receptors were taken from an adult with mismatch repair-deficient cancer. Both conserved end residues are trimmed from each CDR3.

TRBV6-4	TRBJ2-3	ASSDRDNTDTQY
TRBV5-1	TRBJ2-7	ASSFAGREQY
TRBV2	TRBJ2-4	ASTRGGGTKNIQY
TRBV29-1	TRBJ2-3	SVLGTGFPTDTQY
TRBV27	TRBJ2-5	ASSLPPETQY
TRBV19	TRBJ2-7	ASSIGLAGVGTYEQY
TRBV5-8	TRBJ2-3	ASSLVPGGRIAGTDTQY
TRBV19	TRBJ1-1	ASSISAGGNTEAF
TRBV27	TRBJ2-1	ASSLSIRSNEQF
TRBV4-1	TRBJ2-7	ASSQDQTSVPYEQY
TRBV10-3	TRBJ2-5	AISVKEGETQY
TRBV11-1	TRBJ2-2	ASSATGSTGELF
TRBV18	TRBJ1-1	ASSPKTGGWEAF
TRBV27	TRBJ2-3	ASSLVGGALGGTQY
TRBV11-2	TRBJ2-3	ASSLVGRTADTQY
TRBV4-1	TRBJ1-1	ASTLGPRNTEAF
TRBV4-3	TRBJ2-5	ASSQWGETQY
TRBV5-1	TRBJ1-1	ASSLAPLTEAF
TRBV18	TRBJ1-1	ASSPPGDTGVNTEAF
TRBV5-4	TRBJ2-3	ASSATGEADTQY
TRBV6-5	TRBJ2-7	ASQPAGGYEQY
TRBV2	TRBJ1-5	ASREQGAGNQPQH
TRBV9	TRBJ2-7	ASSVGTSPILYEQY
TRBV19	TRBJ2-1	ASTREGADEQF
TRBV18	TRBJ1-1	ASSPWAWETEAF
TRBV30	TRBJ1-2	ASDRGRGYT
TRBV7-2	TRBJ2-5	ASSYRGGEGGTQY
TRBV9	TRBJ1-4	ASSVEGRSEKLF
TRBV13	TRBJ2-1	ASSLLTSGSNEQF
TRBV29-1	TRBJ2-5	SVEWGLGQETQY
TRBV6-6	TRBJ2-7	ASTGQGREQY
TRBV11-2	TRBJ2-7	ASSLDLGLTYEQY
TRBV10-3	TRBJ1-2	ASNGGGRGYT
TRBV4-3	TRBJ2-1	ASSQDSPDRYFRRGYNEQF
TRBV18	TRBJ2-1	ASSPPNRAASSYNEQF
TRBV5-1	TRBJ2-7	ASSLAGTGNEQY
TRBV2	TRBJ2-3	ASSVSSGRALDTQY
TRBV27	TRBJ2-7	ASSFGTNTYEQY
TRBV29-1	TRBJ2-7	SVDGPGVGYEQY
TRBV7-6	TRBJ2-7	ASSSSFAEQY
TRBV19	TRBJ2-2	ASSPDRSPGELF
TRBV11-2	TRBJ2-3	ASSPSGSGTDTQY
TRBV30	TRBJ2-3	AWTGSGDTQY
TRBV10-3	TRBJ2-3	AIAASGSFTDTQY
TRBV7-6	TRBJ2-2	ASSPPPGPYTGELF
TRBV11-2	TRBJ2-7	ASSPGTAKTYEQY
TRBV29-1	TRBJ2-2	SAQGATGELF
TRBV28	TRBJ1-1	ASSPSYRAAAF
TRBV5-6	TRBJ2-3	ASSPPGTSESTDTQY
TRBV6-5	TRBJ2-2	ASRGAGELF
TRBV5-1	TRBJ2-1	ASSPRRLAEDEQF
TRBV4-3	TRBJ2-3	ASSQDTSGIITDTQY